The 3 T cell receptor beta chains given below trace back to one sample, sequenced in a study of blood T cell repertoires in COVID-19. This table comes from immunoSEQ multiplex PCR, and its TCRdb copy is limited to in-frame clones, with some not included. The sample shows 250,000 to 300,000 clones, around 90% of them seen only once. The sequenced sample consisted of peripheral blood. All receptors derive from a woman between 50 and 59 years old who had recovered from COVID-19.

CDR3 sequence reads: CAQEKAGGNAERGTDTQYF. For the CDR3, the DNA is TGTGCCCAGGAGAAAGCGGGAGGGAACGCGGAGCGTGGCACAGATACGCAGTATTTT. V is TRBV7-9 and J is TRBJ2-3, with 10 bases aligning to TRBD2. The CDR3 runs to 19 residues. CDR1 is SEHNR and CDR2 is FQNEAQ in the germline V gene (reference sequence). Trimming at V came to 11 bases and at J to 1 base, leaving 21 bases not matched to a gene.

The chain couples TRBV9 to TRBJ2-7; 7 nucleotides agree with TRBD2. V was pared by 0 bases and J by 3 bases, with 6 bases of the junction left unmatched. The CDR3 totals 15 residues. Germline V CDR1 and CDR2: SGDLS, YYNGEE. CDR3 region: CASSVGATGGYEQYF. DNA for the CDR3: TGTGCCAGCAGCGTAGGCGCAACGGGAGGCTACGAGCAGTACTTC.

J is TRBJ2-2 and V is TRBV7-9; 10 bases are a match to TRBD2. Germline CDR1 and CDR2: SEHNR and FQNEAQ (reference sequence). Germline trimming cut 0 bases from V and 1 base from J; bases unmatched to any gene: 2. The CDR3 contains 17 residues. This CDR3 is CASSLAGLAMNTGELFF. The DNA of the CDR3 is TGTGCCAGCAGCTTAGCGGGACTAGCGATGAACACCGGGGAGCTGTTTTTT. Looking up the rest from reference TRBV7-9 and TRBJ2-2 gives the full variable domain: DTGVSQNPRHKITKRGQNVTFRCDPISEHNRLYWYRQTLGQGPEFLTYFQNEAQLEKSRLLSDRFSAERPKGSFSTLEIQRTEQGDSAMYLCASSLAGLAMNTGELFFGEGSRLTVL.